A single sample is the source of the 13 T cell receptor beta chains below, sequenced in a study of blood T cell repertoires in COVID-19. The protocol was immunoSEQ multiplex PCR, while the TCRdb copy is restricted to in-frame clones and leaves out a portion. The sample includes around 180,000 clones, 65% to 80% of them seen just once. Sequenced input: PBMCs or T cells enriched from blood (not recorded which). The receptors come from a woman aged 45-65 years with acute COVID-19.

This clone was seen only once. The V gene is TRBV29-1, the J gene TRBJ1-1; D gene uncertain. V dropped 7 bases and J dropped 5 bases, with 11 bases sitting between them. The CDR3 extends over 11 amino acids. Germline V CDR1 and CDR2: SQVTM, ANQGSEA. CDR3 sequence reads: CSGRSRTEAFF. CDR3 in DNA: TGCAGCGGTAGATCTAGGACTGAAGCTTTCTTT.

The genes are TRBV6-5 and TRBJ2-5; 9 bases line up with TRBD1. The trim removed 5 bases at V and 4 bases at J, leaving 8 bases unmatched. The CDR3 runs to 15 residues. Germline V gene sequence: CDR1 MNHEY, CDR2 SVGAGI. CDR3 residues: CASSHGDRVGETQYF. CDR3 coding DNA: TGTGCCAGCAGTCATGGGGACAGGGTCGGAGAGACCCAGTACTTC.

This chain joins TRBV24-1 and TRBJ1-2, with D possibly being TRBD1 (5 bases). The CDR3 has 12 amino acids. The germline V and J ends were trimmed by 12 bases and 4 bases, with 14 bases remaining between them. CDR1 is KGHDR, CDR2 SFDVKD, per germline. The CDR3 bases are TGTGCCCTCCGGGGGGGTGGCTATGGCTACACCTTC. The encoded protein is CALRGGGYGYTF.

The chain is built from TRBV28 and TRBJ2-2; weak D call: TRBD1 (6 bases). There are 17 residues in the CDR3. Germline CDR1 is MDHEN and CDR2 is SYDVKM. The V end was cut by 3 bases, the J end by 0 bases, with 14 bases between. CDR3 region: CASSFSRTEPNTGELFF. DNA of the CDR3: TGTGCCAGCAGTTTTTCGCGGACAGAGCCGAACACCGGGGAGCTGTTTTTT.

This clone was seen more than once but under ten times. This chain links TRBV12-3 or TRBV12-4 with TRBJ1-2; D is ambiguous. Between the trimmed V and J ends, which lost 6 bases and 5 bases, there was a span of 10 bases. This CDR3 contains 12 residues. DNA of the CDR3: TGTGCCAGCAGACCCTCGGGGTATGGCTACACCTTC. Its translation is CASRPSGYGYTF.

This clone came up a few times. J is TRBJ1-3 and V is TRBV7-9, with a possible D match to TRBD1 (5 bases). Germline CDR1 reads SEHNR; CDR2 reads FQNEAQ (reference sequence). This CDR3 has 13 amino acids. Between the trimmed V and J ends, which lost 5 bases and 2 bases, there was a span of 7 bases. CDR3 in amino acids: CASSPTAGNTIYF. The CDR3, as DNA: TGTGCCAGCAGCCCGACAGCTGGAAACACCATATATTTT.

The chain carries TRBV19 and TRBJ1-2, with D possibly matching TRBD1 (5 bases). This CDR3 contains 12 residues. V was trimmed by 0 bases and J by 9 bases, leaving 8 bases between them. Looked up from germline, CDR1 is LNHDA and CDR2 is SQIVND (reference sequence). CDR3 in amino acids: CASSIDRVSYTF. DNA of the CDR3: TGTGCCAGTAGTATAGACAGGGTCAGCTACACCTTC.

The genes are TRBV10-3 and TRBJ1-5; 9 bases line up with TRBD1. The germline V gene has CDR1 ENHRY and CDR2 SYGVKD. This CDR3 has 15 amino acids. The junction had 4 bases not matched to a gene; V was cut back by 6 bases and J by 1 base. The DNA of the CDR3 is TGTGCCATCAGGGGGGACAGGGAAAGCAATCAGCCCCAGCATTTT. It translates to CAIRGDRESNQPQHF.

On this clone itself: This sample also contains other DNA sequences that code for the same CDR3. The chain couples TRBV7-9 to TRBJ2-3; weak D call: TRBD2 (6 bases). CDR3 length equals 12 residues. Trimming pared 5 bases from V and 5 bases from J, leaving 8 bases between. Germline V CDR1 and CDR2: SEHNR, FQNEAQ (reference sequence). The CDR3: CASSPGGDTQYF. The CDR3 bases are TGTGCCAGCAGCCCCGGGGGAGATACGCAGTATTTT.

The chain couples TRBV7-2 to TRBJ1-3; D perhaps matches TRBD1 (6 bases). Trimming took 8 bases from V and 0 from J, leaving 11 bases between them. The CDR3 extends over 14 amino acids. CDR1 and CDR2 from the germline V gene are SGHTA and FQGNSA. The CDR3 nucleotides are TGTGCCAGCGGAAAGGACAGCTCTGGAAACACCATATATTTT. It codes for CASGKDSSGNTIYF.

V usage is TRBV7-2 and J usage is TRBJ1-4; D unresolved. V lost 6 bases, J lost 4 bases, and 12 bases lay in between. Germline-derived CDR1 and CDR2 are SGHTA and FQGNSA. The length of the CDR3 is 14 residues. The CDR3 DNA is TGTGCCAGCAGAGAGAATCGATTTAATGAAAAACTGTTTTTT. It specifies CASRENRFNEKLFF.

V usage is TRBV5-1 and J usage is TRBJ2-3; 8 bases align to TRBD2. Germline V gene sequence: CDR1 SGHRS, CDR2 YFSETQ. The CDR3 totals 17 residues. V shed 4 bases and J 1 base; nucleotides not matched to a gene: 11. The CDR3 loop reads CASSPRSTGGGTDTQYF. The CDR3 nucleotides read TGCGCCAGCAGCCCCAGGTCGACGGGGGGGGGCACAGATACGCAGTATTTT.

This rearrangement joins TRBV3-1 (or the pseudogene TRBV3-2) to TRBJ1-4; TRBD1 matches 7 bases. After removal of 0 bases from V and 7 bases from J, the junction contained 8 bases not matched to a gene. CDR1 LGHDT and CDR2 YNNKEL come from the germline V gene (reference sequence). This CDR3 comprises 16 residues. The CDR3 protein is CASSQDIETGSEKLFF. The CDR3 DNA sequence: TGTGCCAGCAGCCAAGATATCGAGACAGGGAGTGAAAAACTGTTTTTT.